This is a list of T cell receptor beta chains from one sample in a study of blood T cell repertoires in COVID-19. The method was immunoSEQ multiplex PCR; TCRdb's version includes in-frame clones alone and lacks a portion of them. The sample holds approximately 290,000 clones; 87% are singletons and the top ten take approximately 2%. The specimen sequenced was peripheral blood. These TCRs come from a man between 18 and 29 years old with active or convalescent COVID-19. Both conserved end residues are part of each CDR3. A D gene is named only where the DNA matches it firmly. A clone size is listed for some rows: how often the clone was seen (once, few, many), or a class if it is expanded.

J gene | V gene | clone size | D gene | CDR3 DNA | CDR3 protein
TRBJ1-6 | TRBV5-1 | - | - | TGCGCCAGCAGCTTGGGTGGGAGGACGGATTCACCCCTCCACTTT | CASSLGGRTDSPLHF
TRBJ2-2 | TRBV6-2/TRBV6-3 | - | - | TGTGCCAGCAGTTACCGGACCGGGGAGCTGTTTTTT | CASSYRTGELFF
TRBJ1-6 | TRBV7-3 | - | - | TGTGCCAGCAGCTTCAGTAATAATTCACCCCTCCACTTT | CASSFSNNSPLHF
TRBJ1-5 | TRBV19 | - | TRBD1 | TGTGCCAGTAGTCCTCGACGGGACAGAAATCAGCCCCAGCATTTT | CASSPRRDRNQPQHF
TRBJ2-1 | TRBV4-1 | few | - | TGCGCCAGCAGCACCTACAGCTACAATGAGCAGTTCTTC | CASSTYSYNEQFF
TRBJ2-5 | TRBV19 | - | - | TGTGCCAGTAGTATAGTTACGGGGGACCTCAGGGTCCAGTACTTC | CASSIVTGDLRVQYF
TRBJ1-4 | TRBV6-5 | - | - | TGTGCCAGCAGTTACCGGGTTGCGACTAATGAAAAACTGTTTTTT | CASSYRVATNEKLFF
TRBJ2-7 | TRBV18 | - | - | TGTGCCAGCTCACCTTCGACAGACCTCTACGAGCAGTACTTC | CASSPSTDLYEQYF
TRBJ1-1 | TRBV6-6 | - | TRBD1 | TGTGCCAGCAGTGATCCGGGACAGAGTGAAGCTTTCTTT | CASSDPGQSEAFF
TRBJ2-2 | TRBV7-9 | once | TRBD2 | TGTGCCAGCAGAGGAAGCTCGAATATAGCGGGCGCCGGGGAGCTGTTTTTT | CASRGSSNIAGAGELFF
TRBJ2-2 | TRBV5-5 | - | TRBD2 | TGTGCCAGCAGCTCCGAAGCAGGCGGGGGTGTGGGCACCGGGGAGCTGTTTTTT | CASSSEAGGGVGTGELFF
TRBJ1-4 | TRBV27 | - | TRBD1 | TGTGCCAGCAGTACGGACAGGCGTGAAAAACTGTTTTTT | CASSTDRREKLFF
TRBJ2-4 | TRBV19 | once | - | TGTGCCAGTAGTATAGCCGGCCCGGGACAAGGGGCTCCTGCGGCCAAAAACATTCAGTACTTC | CASSIAGPGQGAPAAKNIQYF
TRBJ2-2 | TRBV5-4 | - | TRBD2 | TGTGCCAGCAGCAGAAGGCGGGGGGTAGGGACCGGGGAGCTGTTTTTT | CASSRRRGVGTGELFF
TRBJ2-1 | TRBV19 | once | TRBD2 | TGTGCCAGTAGTATACTGGCGGGAGTTGAGCAGTTCTTC | CASSILAGVEQFF
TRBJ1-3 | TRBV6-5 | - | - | TGTGCCAGCTCTTCGGACAGATACTCTGGAAACACCATATATTTT | CASSSDRYSGNTIYF
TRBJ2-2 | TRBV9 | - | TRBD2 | TGTGCCAGCAGCGAGGGACTAGCGGTGGGCGACACCGGGGAGCTGTTTTTT | CASSEGLAVGDTGELFF
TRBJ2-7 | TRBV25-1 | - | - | TGTGCCAGCAGTGAATCTAACGACTACGAGCAGTACTTC | CASSESNDYEQYF
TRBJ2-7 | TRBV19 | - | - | TGTGCCAGTAGTAAAGACGGACTCACAAACTACGAGCAGTACTTC | CASSKDGLTNYEQYF
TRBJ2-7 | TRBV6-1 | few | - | TGTGCCAGCAGTGAAGCGATAGGGGACTCCTACGAGCAGTACTTC | CASSEAIGDSYEQYF
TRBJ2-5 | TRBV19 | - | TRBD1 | TGTGCCAGTAGTTCCCCACCTACACCCGGACAGGGACAAGAGACCCAGTACTTC | CASSSPPTPGQGQETQYF
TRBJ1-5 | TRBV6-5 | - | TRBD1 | TGTGCCAGCAAAGTGGGACAGACTTCCGCCACGGCCCAGCATTTT | CASKVGQTSATAQHF
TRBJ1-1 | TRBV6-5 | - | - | TGTGCCAGCAGTTACCAGCCCTTGGGAATCGGGGCTGAAGCTTTCTTT | CASSYQPLGIGAEAFF
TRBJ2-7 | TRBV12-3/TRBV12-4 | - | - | TGTGCCAGCAGATCTAAGAGCTCCTACGAGCAGTACTTC | CASRSKSSYEQYF
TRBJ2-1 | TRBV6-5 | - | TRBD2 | TGTGCCAGCAGGGCTGGACTAGTGTCCAATGAGCAGTTCTTC | CASRAGLVSNEQFF
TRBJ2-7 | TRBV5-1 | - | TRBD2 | TGCGCCAGCAGCCCTAGCGGGAGGAACTACGAGCAGTACTTC | CASSPSGRNYEQYF
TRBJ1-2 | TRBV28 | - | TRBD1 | TGTGCCAGCAGTTTAGCAGGGGGCGCAATCTATGGCTACACCTTC | CASSLAGGAIYGYTF
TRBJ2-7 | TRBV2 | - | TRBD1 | TGTGCCAGCAGGGGACAGGGGGCCGGGGAGCAGTACTTC | CASRGQGAGEQYF
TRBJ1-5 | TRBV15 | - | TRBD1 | TGTGCCACCAGCAGAGGAAGGACAGGGGGCCGCCGTAATTGGCAGCCCCAGCATTTT | CATSRGRTGGRRNWQPQHF
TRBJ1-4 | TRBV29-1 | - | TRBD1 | TGCAGCGTGCGGACAGGGGGAACTAATGAAAAACTGTTTTTT | CSVRTGGTNEKLFF
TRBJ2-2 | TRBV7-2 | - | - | TGTGCCAGCAGCCCCACTAGTGGCACCGGGGAGCTGTTTTTT | CASSPTSGTGELFF
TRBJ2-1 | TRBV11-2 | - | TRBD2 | TGTGCCAGCATAGGAATTAGGACTAGCGGGGAACACTCCTACAATGAGCAGTTCTTC | CASIGIRTSGEHSYNEQFF
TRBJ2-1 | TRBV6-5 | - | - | TGTGCCAGCATCCCCCGGAGCCGACCCGTCGGGGAGCAGTTCTTC | CASIPRSRPVGEQFF
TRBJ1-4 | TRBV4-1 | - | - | TGCGCCAGCAGCCAACCGACAGCACTGAATGAAAAACTGTTTTTT | CASSQPTALNEKLFF
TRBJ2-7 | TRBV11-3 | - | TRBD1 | TGTGCCAGCAGCTTAGAATTCAGGGACAGGGATGTACACGAGCAGTACTTC | CASSLEFRDRDVHEQYF
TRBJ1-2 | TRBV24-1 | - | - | TGTGCCACCAGTGATATACAGGGTCGTGATGGCTACACCTTC | CATSDIQGRDGYTF
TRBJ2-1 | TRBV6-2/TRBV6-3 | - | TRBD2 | TGTGCCAGCAGTTTTGAGCGGGGGGGTGCTTCTAACTCCTACAATGAGCAGTTCTTC | CASSFERGGASNSYNEQFF
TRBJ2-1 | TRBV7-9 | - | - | TGTGCCAGCAGCAAACTAGTCAATGAGCAGTTCTTC | CASSKLVNEQFF
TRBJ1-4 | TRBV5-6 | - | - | TGTGCCAGCAGCTTGATGACAGACCCTGAAAAACTGTTTTTT | CASSLMTDPEKLFF
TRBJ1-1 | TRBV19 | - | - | TGTGCCAGTAGTGTAACACTGAACACTGAAGCTTTCTTT | CASSVTLNTEAFF
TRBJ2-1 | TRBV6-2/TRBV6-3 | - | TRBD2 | TGTGCCAGCAGTTACTTGACTAGCGGGAGCTCCTACAATGAGCAGTTCTTC | CASSYLTSGSSYNEQFF
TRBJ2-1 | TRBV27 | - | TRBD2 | TGTGCCAGCAGTTTTGGGACTAGCGGGAGGAATGAGCAGTTCTTC | CASSFGTSGRNEQFF
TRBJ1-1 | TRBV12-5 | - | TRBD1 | TGTGCTAGTGGTCCAGGGGGCAGGAGCACTGAAGCTTTCTTT | CASGPGGRSTEAFF
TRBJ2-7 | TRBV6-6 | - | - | TGTGCCAGCAGTTACTCGGCGGGTGTCTTCGGGTACGAGCAGTACTTC | CASSYSAGVFGYEQYF